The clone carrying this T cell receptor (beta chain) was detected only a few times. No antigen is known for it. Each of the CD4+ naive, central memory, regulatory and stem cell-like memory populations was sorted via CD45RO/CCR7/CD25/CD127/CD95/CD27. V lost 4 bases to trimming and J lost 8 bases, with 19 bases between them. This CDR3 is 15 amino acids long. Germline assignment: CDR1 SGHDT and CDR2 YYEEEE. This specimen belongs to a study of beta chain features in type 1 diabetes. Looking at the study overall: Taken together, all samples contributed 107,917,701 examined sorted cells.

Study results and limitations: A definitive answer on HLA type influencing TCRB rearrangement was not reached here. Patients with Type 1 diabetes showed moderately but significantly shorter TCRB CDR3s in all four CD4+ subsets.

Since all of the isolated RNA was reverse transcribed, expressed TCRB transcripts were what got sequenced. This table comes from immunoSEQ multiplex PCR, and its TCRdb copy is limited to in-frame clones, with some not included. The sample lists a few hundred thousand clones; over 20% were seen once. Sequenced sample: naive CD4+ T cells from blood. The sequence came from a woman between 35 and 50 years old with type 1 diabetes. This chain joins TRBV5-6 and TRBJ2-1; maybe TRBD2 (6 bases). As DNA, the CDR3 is TGTGCCAGCAGCGCGGGACTCCGCCGGTCCGATGAGCAGTTCTTC. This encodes CASSAGLRRSDEQFF. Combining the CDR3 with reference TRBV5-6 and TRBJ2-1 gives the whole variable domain DAGVTQSPTHLIKTRGQQVTLRCSPKSGHDTVSWYQQALGQGPQFIFQYYEEEERQRGNFPDRFSGHQFPNYSSELNVNALLLGDSALYLCASSAGLRRSDEQFFGPGTRLTVL.